This TCR beta chain was sequenced for a study of blood T cell repertoires in COVID-19. Clones were sequenced by immunoSEQ multiplex PCR, and TCRdb holds only the in-frame ones, with some missing. The sample includes approximately 330,000 clones, around 91% seen only once; the top ten take around 0.98%. Seattle cases were enrolled at active infection and followed longitudinally. Per germline, CDR1 SNHLY and CDR2 FYNNEI. Trimming took 6 bases from V and 8 from J; bases not matched to a gene: 6. This CDR3 has 13 amino acids. The TCR comes from a woman aged 35 to 49 with COVID-19, enrolled during active disease. V is TRBV2 and J is TRBJ2-1; TRBD1 matches at 8 bases. What was sequenced was peripheral blood. Here the CDR3 DNA reads TGTGCCAGCAGACCAGGGGGCGTCGATGAGCAGTTCTTC. Protein: CASRPGGVDEQFF.